The entry that follows covers one TCR beta chain sequence. The antigen is not known. These data originate in a study of monozygotic twins with inflammatory bowel disease. Researchers ran eight separate cDNA reactions for each sample. TCRdb re-called the 5' RACE reads and shows each CDR3 protein once, DNA omitted. The sample totals 440,000 or so distinct CDR3 sequences; its top ten clones hold 2% to 2.5%. Germline V lookup: CDR1 DFQATT, CDR2 SNEGSKA (reference sequence). CDR3 size: 12 residues. Study conclusions and caveats: In these data, no single strong IBD-associated signal or clonotype received support. Possibly reflecting limited power, no difference in repertoire similarity was found between concordant and discordant twins. Versus healthy twins, IBD patients showed fewer clonotypes shared with others, especially with disease activity.

The sequenced sample consisted of blood. This receptor was identified in a human donor with ulcerative colitis or Crohn's disease, or a healthy co-twin of an affected twin (not recorded which). The chain is built from TRBV20-1 and TRBJ1-2. CDR3 in amino acids: CSARVNTWGYTF.